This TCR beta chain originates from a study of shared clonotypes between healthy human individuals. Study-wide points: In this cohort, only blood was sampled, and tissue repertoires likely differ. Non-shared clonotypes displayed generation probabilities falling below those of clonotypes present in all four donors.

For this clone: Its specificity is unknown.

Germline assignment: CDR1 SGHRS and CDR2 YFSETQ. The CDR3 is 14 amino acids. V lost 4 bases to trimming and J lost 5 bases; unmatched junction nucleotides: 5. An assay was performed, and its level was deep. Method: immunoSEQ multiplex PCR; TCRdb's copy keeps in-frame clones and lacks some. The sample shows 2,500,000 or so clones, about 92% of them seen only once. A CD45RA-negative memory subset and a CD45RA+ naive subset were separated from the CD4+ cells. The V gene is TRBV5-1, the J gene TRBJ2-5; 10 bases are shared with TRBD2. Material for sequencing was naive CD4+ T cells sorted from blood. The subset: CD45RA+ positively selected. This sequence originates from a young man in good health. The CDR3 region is CASSLGTSDETQYF. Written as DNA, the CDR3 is TGCGCCAGCAGCCTCGGGACTAGCGATGAGACCCAGTACTTC.